The 25 T cell receptor beta chains below come from one sample, sequenced in a study of blood T cells in healthy people across ages. The use of a sample-barcoded 5' primer and a J-beta primer mix characterized a second PCR of about 6 to 11 cycles. TCRdb ran MiXCR on the 5' RACE reads and lists one entry per CDR3 protein. The top ten clones hold under 4.5% of a sample with roughly 800,000 distinct CDR3 sequences, around 25% of them seen once. The same specimen was also included in a second study, on T cells of mothers and their children.

Specimen: blood. The receptors come from a boy aged 5-17 years in good health.

The chain recombines TRBV6-6 with TRBJ1-4; D is perhaps TRBD1 (6 bases). Germline lookup yields CDR1 MNHNY and CDR2 SVGAGI (reference sequence). The CDR3 contains 13 residues. Trimming removed 7 bases from V and 8 bases from J, with 14 bases in between. The CDR3 is CASNRGPNEKLFF. CDR3 sequence (DNA): TGTGCCAGCAATCGGGGGCCAAACGAAAAACTGTTTTTT.

The gene calls are TRBV27 and TRBJ2-5; no reliable D call. CDR1 is MNHEY, CDR2 SMNVEV, per germline (reference sequence). Trimming removed 6 bases from V and 8 bases from J, with 19 bases in between. There are 14 residues in the CDR3. The chain's CDR3 is CASSPSGWAATQYF. As DNA, the CDR3 is TGTGCCAGCAGCCCCTCCGGGTGGGCGGCCACCCAGTACTTC.

This clonotype was counted between two and nine times. The chain joins TRBV9 to TRBJ2-7; D is unresolved. The DNA end is a closer match to TRBJ2-5, so the J assignment may be wrong. Germline CDR1 is SGDLS and CDR2 is YYNGEE. This CDR3 contains 13 residues. The chain's CDR3 is CASSAPNQETQYF. The CDR3 DNA follows: TGTGCCAGCAGCGCCCCCAACCAAGAGACCCAGTACTTC.

The rearrangement links TRBV27 to TRBJ2-1, with D unresolved. This CDR3 comprises 15 residues. Germline V gene sequence: CDR1 MNHEY, CDR2 SMNVEV (reference sequence). The V gene lost 5 bases and the J gene lost 8 bases, with 19 bases spanning the gap. This CDR3 is CASSGRKPADDEQFF. The DNA of the CDR3 is TGTGCCAGCAGTGGCCGCAAACCGGCGGACGATGAGCAGTTCTTC.

This clonotype has a handful of counts. The chain couples TRBV20-1 to TRBJ2-5, with D perhaps matching TRBD1 (6 bases). Germline V lookup: CDR1 DFQATT, CDR2 SNEGSKA (reference sequence). V was cut by 1 base and J by 3 bases, with 24 bases left in between. The CDR3 is 18 residues long. The CDR3 reads CSARVSQLEQGMEETQYF. In nucleotides, the CDR3 is TGCAGTGCTAGAGTTTCTCAGTTGGAACAGGGTATGGAAGAGACCCAGTACTTC.

There are a few counts of this clonotype. The chain has TRBV4-2 and TRBJ2-7; possibly TRBD2 for D (5 bases). V lost 5 bases, J lost 0 bases, and 14 bases lay in between. CDR1 and CDR2 from the germline V gene are LGHNA and YNFKEQ. This CDR3 has 15 amino acids. As DNA, the CDR3 is TGTGCCAGCAGCGCGAGCGGAGACTACTCCTACGAGCAGTACTTC. Translation gives CASSASGDYSYEQYF.

V gene TRBV27 combines with J gene TRBJ2-5; TRBD2 might be the D (5 bases). The DNA end favors TRBJ2-1, so the J call may be wrong. Germline CDR1 MNHEY, CDR2 SMNVEV (reference sequence). The CDR3 covers 16 residues. Here the CDR3 reads CASSPTTGLGENEQFF. The CDR3 DNA follows: TGTGCCAGCAGTCCCACGACTGGCCTTGGGGAGAATGAGCAGTTCTTC.

This clonotype was observed a few times. The rearrangement links TRBV6-5 to TRBJ2-6, with 8 positions matching TRBD1. Trimming removed 6 bases from V and 3 bases from J; junction bases left unmatched: 1. Germline values: CDR1 MNHEY, CDR2 SVGAGI. The CDR3 is 14 residues long. The CDR3 bases are TGTGCCAGCAGCGACAGGGGTGGGGCCAACGTCCTGACTTTC. It specifies CASSDRGGANVLTF.

The chain carries TRBV20-1 and TRBJ2-7; 11 nucleotides align to TRBD2. The CDR3 loop spans 14 amino acids. The germline V gene encodes CDR1 DFQATT and CDR2 SNEGSKA (reference sequence). Trimming removed 2 bases from V and 4 bases from J; junction bases left unmatched: 4. The CDR3 loop is CSARFGTSGYEQYF. The CDR3 nucleotides are TGCAGTGCTAGATTCGGGACTAGCGGTTACGAGCAGTACTTC.

This clonotype was counted only a few times. The chain uses TRBV12-1 and TRBJ2-5; the table's D gene call, TRBD1, was not cross checked with the DNA. The DNA end is a closer match to TRBJ2-7, so the J assignment may be wrong. TRBV12-1 is a pseudogene segment. The CDR3 totals 13 residues. The CDR3 is CASSQGQCNEQYF. The CDR3 DNA sequence: TGTGCCAGCAGCCAGGGACAGTGCAACGAGCAGTACTTC.

The chain is built from TRBV3-1 and TRBJ2-3, with 7 bases aligning to TRBD1. Germline CDR1 and CDR2: LGHDT and YNNKEL (reference sequence). With 2 bases clipped from V and 1 base from J, the junction kept 6 bases outside the gene matches. CDR3 length equals 16 residues. The CDR3 sequence is CASSQRGQAGTDTQYF. The CDR3, as DNA: TGTGCCAGCAGCCAACGTGGACAGGCCGGCACAGATACGCAGTATTTT.

J is TRBJ1-2 and V is TRBV7-2, with D unclear. The V gene's germline CDR1 is SGHTA and CDR2 FQGNSA. The CDR3 has 13 residues. Trimming left V 2 bases short and J 8 bases short, with 12 bases between. The CDR3 loop is CASSLPGRRGYTF. CDR3 bases: TGTGCCAGCAGCTTACCAGGCCGTAGGGGCTACACCTTC.

As for this clonotype: Here the CDR3 omits its conserved ending phenylalanine or tryptophan, so a read error is the likely source. The DNA is omitted, as the CDR3 cannot be located on it reliably, and the CDR3 follows TCRdb's listing. The chain has TRBV20-1 and TRBJ1-2; the table names TRBD1, a call not compared with the DNA. The CDR3 totals 15 residues, both ends included. CDR1 and CDR2 from the germline V gene are DFQATT and SNEGSKA (reference sequence). CDR3 protein: CSARVRDRGGVGYAL.

The chain couples TRBV28 to TRBJ2-3; 8 positions agree with TRBD2. The trim removed 2 bases at V and 3 bases at J, leaving 10 bases unmatched. The CDR3 runs 17 residues. Germline lookup yields CDR1 MDHEN and CDR2 SYDVKM. Here the CDR3 DNA reads TGTGCCAGCAGTTTAAGCGGGAGAGCCCCAGGAACAGATACGCAGTATTTT. Translated: CASSLSGRAPGTDTQYF.

This clonotype was counted a few times. The rearrangement joins TRBV29-1 to TRBJ2-5, with TRBD2 identical over 10 bases. TRBJ2-1 matches the DNA end more closely, so the J call is doubtful. The CDR3 length is 19 residues. Germline CDR1 is SQVTM and CDR2 is ANQGSEA. CDR3 coding DNA: TGCAGCGTGAACGACGGGACTAGCGAAAATGCCTTCCTTTACAATGAGCAGTTCTTC. Translation gives CSVNDGTSENAFLYNEQFF.

This clonotype was observed at least ten times. The chain couples TRBV28 to TRBJ2-5, with D perhaps TRBD1 (5 bases). CDR1 is MDHEN, CDR2 SYDVKM, per germline. There are 15 residues in the CDR3. Trimming removed 2 bases from V and 2 bases from J, with 12 bases in between. CDR3 residues: CASSLEAGPQETQYF. The CDR3 nucleotides are TGTGCCAGCAGTTTAGAGGCAGGGCCGCAAGAGACCCAGTACTTC.

V is TRBV2 and J is TRBJ2-1; D unresolved. The CDR3 totals 13 residues. V lost 6 bases, J lost 4 bases, and 10 bases lay in between. Germline-derived CDR1 and CDR2 are SNHLY and FYNNEI. For the CDR3, the DNA is TGTGCCAGCAGCGATACTCGATACAATGAGCAGTTCTTC. It encodes CASSDTRYNEQFF.

V and J are TRBV9 and TRBJ2-2; 10 nucleotides align to TRBD2. The CDR3 extends over 16 amino acids. The V gene's germline CDR1 is SGDLS and CDR2 YYNGEE. V gave up 0 bases and J gave up 4 bases; unmatched junction bases: 3. The CDR3: CASSVVASGGTGELFF. CDR3 DNA sequence: TGTGCCAGCAGCGTAGTTGCTAGCGGGGGCACCGGGGAGCTGTTTTTT.

This clonotype was detected only a few times. The rearrangement joins TRBV27 to TRBJ2-2, with 8 bases that match TRBD2. J gave up 3 bases and V 7 bases, and 10 bases lay outside the gene matches. Germline CDR1 reads MNHEY; CDR2 reads SMNVEV (reference sequence). The CDR3 loop spans 16 amino acids. CDR3 residues: CASTITSGFYTGELFF. The CDR3 DNA reads TGTGCCAGCACCATAACTAGCGGTTTTTACACCGGGGAGCTGTTTTTT.

This clonotype showed up just a few times. The rearrangement uses TRBV12-3 or TRBV12-4 and TRBJ2-7; D call uncertain. V gave up 3 bases and J gave up 0 bases, with 6 bases separating them. The CDR3 totals 13 residues. The chain's CDR3 is CASSFEYSYEQYF. CDR3 DNA sequence: TGTGCCAGCAGTTTCGAATACTCCTACGAGCAGTACTTC.

This clonotype has just a few counts. J is TRBJ1-1 and V is TRBV20-1; TRBD1 agrees at 7 bases. J gave up 0 bases and V 6 bases, and 13 bases lay outside the gene matches. Germline lookup yields CDR1 DFQATT and CDR2 SNEGSKA (reference sequence). The CDR3 extends over 16 amino acids. The CDR3 sequence is CSARTGQAPLNTEAFF. The CDR3 DNA is TGCAGTGCCCGGACAGGCCAGGCCCCCCTGAACACTGAAGCTTTCTTT.

In regard to this clonotype: The final CDR3 position lacks the conserved phenylalanine or tryptophan, pointing to a likely read error. CDR3: CSARLAAGGEKLFS. The CDR3 DNA sequence: TGCAGTGCTAGACTTGCGGCAGGGGGTGAAAAACTGTTTTCT. The genes are TRBV20-1 and TRBJ1-4; 7 bases match TRBD1. V lost 2 bases to trimming and J lost 7 bases; unmatched junction nucleotides: 7. Looked up from germline, CDR1 is DFQATT and CDR2 is SNEGSKA (reference sequence). CDR3 length: 14 residues.

V is TRBV18 and J is TRBJ2-5; D may be TRBD2 (6 bases). TRBJ2-7 matches the DNA end more closely, so the J call is doubtful. CDR3 size: 14 residues. Germline CDR1 is KGHSH and CDR2 is LQKENI. The CDR3 coding sequence is TGTGCCAGCTCACCTTGGGCGGGGTCCTACGAGCAGTACTTC. Its translation is CASSPWAGSYEQYF.

The rearrangement joins TRBV27 to TRBJ2-2; D is unresolved. This CDR3 is built from 11 residues. Trimming removed 4 bases from V and 7 bases from J, with 4 bases in between. Germline lookup yields CDR1 MNHEY and CDR2 SMNVEV (reference sequence). CDR3 nucleotides: TGTGCCAGCAGTTCGATCGGGGAGCTGTTTTTT. Translation: CASSSIGELFF.

The chain carries TRBV9 and TRBJ2-2; the match to TRBD2 covers 10 bases. The junction had 14 bases not matched to a gene; V was cut back by 4 bases and J by 5 bases. The CDR3 loop spans 18 amino acids. Germline-derived CDR1 and CDR2 are SGDLS and YYNGEE. The CDR3 spells CASSPDPLASGRTGELFF. CDR3 coding DNA: TGTGCCAGCAGCCCCGACCCCTTGGCTAGCGGGAGAACCGGGGAGCTGTTTTTT.